This T cell receptor beta chain is from a study of CD8+ T cells in alopecia areata. Study-level background: Tofacitinib treatment spanned 6 to 18 months, with 6 months off drug afterward. Notes on the study in general: The study found tofacitinib significantly decreased scalp clonality and expanded CD8+ clones among the top 100.

The authors extracted RNA and reverse transcribed it into cDNA as the sequencing template. The assay was immunoSEQ multiplex PCR, and TCRdb's table has in-frame clones only and misses some. Of over 150,000 clones in the sample, approximately 56% were seen once. The CDR3 spans 16 residues. Germline V gene data show CDR1 as SGHTA and CDR2 as FQGNSA. V shed 5 bases, J shed 4 bases, and the junction held 12 bases outside the gene matches. Treatment in this sample: oral pan-JAK inhibitor, 5-10 mg twice daily. Lesional scalp tissue (obtained by punch biopsy) and peripheral blood were collected from alopecia areata patients. Comment on this clone: No antigen is known for it.

J is TRBJ1-2 and V is TRBV7-2; TRBD1 agrees at 8 bases. The TCR originated in a human donor with alopecia areata. The material was CD4+ T cells sorted from blood, obtained at week 4, from a patient treated with tofacitinib. In DNA, the CDR3 is TGTGCCAGCAGCACCGGGACAGGCCGGCCCCGCTATGGCTACACCTTC. Encoded protein: CASSTGTGRPRYGYTF.